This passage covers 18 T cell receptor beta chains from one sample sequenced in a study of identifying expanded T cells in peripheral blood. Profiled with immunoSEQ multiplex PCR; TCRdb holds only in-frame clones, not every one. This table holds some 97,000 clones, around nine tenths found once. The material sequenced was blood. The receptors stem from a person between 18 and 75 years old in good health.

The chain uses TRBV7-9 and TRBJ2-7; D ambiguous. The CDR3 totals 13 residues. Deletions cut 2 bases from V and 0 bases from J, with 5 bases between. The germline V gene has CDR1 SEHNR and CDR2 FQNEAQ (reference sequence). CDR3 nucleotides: TGTGCCAGCAGCTTACCCAGCTCCTACGAGCAGTACTTC. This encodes CASSLPSSYEQYF.

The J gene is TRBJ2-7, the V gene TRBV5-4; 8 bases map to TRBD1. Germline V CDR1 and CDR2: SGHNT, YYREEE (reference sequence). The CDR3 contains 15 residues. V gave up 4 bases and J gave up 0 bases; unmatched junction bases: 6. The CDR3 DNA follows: TGTGCCAGCAGCAACCGGGACAGGTACTCCTACGAGCAGTACTTC. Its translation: CASSNRDRYSYEQYF.

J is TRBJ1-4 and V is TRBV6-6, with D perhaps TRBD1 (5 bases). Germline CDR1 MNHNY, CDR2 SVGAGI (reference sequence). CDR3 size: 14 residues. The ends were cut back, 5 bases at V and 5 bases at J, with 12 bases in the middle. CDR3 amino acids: CASSPGNPNEKLFF. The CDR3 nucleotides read TGTGCCAGCAGTCCAGGGAACCCGAATGAAAAACTGTTTTTT.

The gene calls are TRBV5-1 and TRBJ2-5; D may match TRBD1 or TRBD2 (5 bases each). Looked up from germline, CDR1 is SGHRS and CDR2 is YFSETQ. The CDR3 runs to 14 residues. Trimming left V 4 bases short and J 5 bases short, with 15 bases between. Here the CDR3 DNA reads TGCGCCAGCAGCGCCCTACGAGGGGTGGAGACCCAGTACTTC. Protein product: CASSALRGVETQYF.

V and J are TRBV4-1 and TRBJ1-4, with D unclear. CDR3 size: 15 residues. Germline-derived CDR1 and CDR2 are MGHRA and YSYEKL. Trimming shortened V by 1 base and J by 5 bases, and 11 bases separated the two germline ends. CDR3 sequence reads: CASSQVGVLNEKLFF. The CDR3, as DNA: TGCGCCAGCAGCCAAGTAGGAGTGCTAAATGAAAAACTGTTTTTT.

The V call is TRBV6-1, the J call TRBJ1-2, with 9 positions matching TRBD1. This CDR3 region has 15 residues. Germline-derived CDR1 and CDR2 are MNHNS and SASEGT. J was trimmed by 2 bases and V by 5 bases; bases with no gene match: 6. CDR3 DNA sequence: TGTGCCAGCAGTCAAGGGACAGGGATAAACTATGGCTACACCTTC. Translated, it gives CASSQGTGINYGYTF.

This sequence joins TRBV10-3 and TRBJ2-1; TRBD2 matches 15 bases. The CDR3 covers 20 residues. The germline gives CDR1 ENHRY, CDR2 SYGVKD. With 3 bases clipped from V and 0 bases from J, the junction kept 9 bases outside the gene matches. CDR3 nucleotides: TGTGCCATCAGTGACCCCCCGGGACTAGCGGGGGGTCTCTCCTACAATGAGCAGTTCTTC. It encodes CAISDPPGLAGGLSYNEQFF.

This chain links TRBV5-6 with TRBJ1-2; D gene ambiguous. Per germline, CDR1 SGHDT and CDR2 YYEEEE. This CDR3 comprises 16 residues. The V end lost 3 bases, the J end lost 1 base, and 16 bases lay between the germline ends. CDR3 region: CASSSLLGISNYGYTF. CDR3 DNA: TGTGCCAGCAGCTCCCTCCTGGGGATCAGTAACTATGGCTACACCTTC.

CDR3 DNA: TGTGCCAGCAGCCAAGATCCCCCTCTGGGGGGACTAGCGGGGGGTAGAGCTACGCAGTATTTT. Its translation is CASSQDPPLGGLAGGRATQYF. The V gene is TRBV4-2, the J gene TRBJ2-3; 15 bases are a match to TRBD2. Looked up from germline, CDR1 is LGHNA and CDR2 is YNFKEQ. CDR3 length equals 21 residues. V shed 0 bases, J shed 8 bases, and the junction held 18 bases outside the gene matches.

CDR3 residues: CASSLPGQNQETQYF. CDR3 coding DNA: TGTGCCAGCAGCCTACCGGGACAGAACCAAGAGACCCAGTACTTC. The chain employs TRBV11-2 and TRBJ2-5; 7 nucleotides line up with TRBD1. V gave up 5 bases and J gave up 0 bases; unmatched junction bases: 6. Per the germline V gene, CDR1 is SGHAT and CDR2 is FQNNGV. This CDR3 has 15 residues.

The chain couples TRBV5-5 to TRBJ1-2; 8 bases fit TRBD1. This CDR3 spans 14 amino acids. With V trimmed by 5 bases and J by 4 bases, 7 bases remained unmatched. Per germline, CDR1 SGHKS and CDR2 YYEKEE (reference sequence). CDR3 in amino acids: CASRGQENGYGYTF. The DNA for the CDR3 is TGTGCCAGCAGGGGACAGGAGAATGGCTATGGCTACACCTTC.

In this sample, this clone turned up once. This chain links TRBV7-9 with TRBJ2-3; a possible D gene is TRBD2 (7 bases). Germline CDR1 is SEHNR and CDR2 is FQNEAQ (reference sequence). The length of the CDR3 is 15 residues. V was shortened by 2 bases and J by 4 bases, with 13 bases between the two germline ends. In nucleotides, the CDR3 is TGTGCCAGCAGCTTATCTAGGGGGGGGTCAGATACGCAGTATTTT. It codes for CASSLSRGGSDTQYF.

The CDR3 DNA sequence: TGCGCCAGCAGCCCCTATAGCGGCCAAGGGTACGAGCAGTACTTC. This translates into CASSPYSGQGYEQYF. V gene TRBV4-1 combines with J gene TRBJ2-7; possibly TRBD2 for D (6 bases). CDR1 and CDR2 (germline): MGHRA, YSYEKL. The CDR3 runs 15 residues. V lost 4 bases, J lost 4 bases, and 17 bases lay in between.

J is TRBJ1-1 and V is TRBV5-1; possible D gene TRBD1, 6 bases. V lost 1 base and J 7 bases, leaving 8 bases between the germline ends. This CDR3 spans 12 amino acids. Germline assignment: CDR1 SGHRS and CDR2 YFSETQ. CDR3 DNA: TGCGCCAGCAGCTTGACAGGGTTTGAAGCTTTCTTT. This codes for CASSLTGFEAFF.

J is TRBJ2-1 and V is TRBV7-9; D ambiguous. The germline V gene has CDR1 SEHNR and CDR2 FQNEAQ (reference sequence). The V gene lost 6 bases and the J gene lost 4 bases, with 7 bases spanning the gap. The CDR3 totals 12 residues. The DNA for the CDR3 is TGTGCCAGCAGGCGCGGATACAATGAGCAGTTCTTC. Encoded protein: CASRRGYNEQFF.

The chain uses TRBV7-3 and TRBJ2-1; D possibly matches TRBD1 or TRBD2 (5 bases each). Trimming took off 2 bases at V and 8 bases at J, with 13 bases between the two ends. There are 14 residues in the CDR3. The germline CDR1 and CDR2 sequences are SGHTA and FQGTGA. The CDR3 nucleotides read TGTGCCAGCAGCTTATCTAGGGGAGTCGATGAGCAGTTCTTC. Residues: CASSLSRGVDEQFF.

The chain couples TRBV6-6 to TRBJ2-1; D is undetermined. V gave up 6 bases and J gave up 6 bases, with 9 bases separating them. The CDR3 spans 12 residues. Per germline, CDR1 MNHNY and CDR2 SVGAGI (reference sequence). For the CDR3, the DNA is TGTGCCAGCAGCGCGACTGCCAATGAGCAGTTCTTC. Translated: CASSATANEQFF.

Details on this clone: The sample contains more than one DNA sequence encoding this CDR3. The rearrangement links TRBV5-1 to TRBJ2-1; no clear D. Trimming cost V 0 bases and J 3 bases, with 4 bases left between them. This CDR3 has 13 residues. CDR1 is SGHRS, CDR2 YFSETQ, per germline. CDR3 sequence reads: CASSLGGYNEQFF. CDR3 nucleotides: TGCGCCAGCAGCTTGGGGGGCTACAATGAGCAGTTCTTC.